This T cell receptor (beta chain) was captured in a study of blood T cell repertoires in COVID-19. In the study overall: Samples came from the United States, Italy and Spain, spanning acute and convalescent COVID-19. From T cells, B-cell-depleted T cells, or PBMCs came the material, which was cDNA or gDNA.

Authors' processing steps: The authors estimated nucleated cell counts from reference gene primer amplification. The method was immunoSEQ multiplex PCR; TCRdb's version includes in-frame clones alone and lacks a portion of them. D and trimming were read from the DNA, whereas the V and J calls and clone size are those reported in that table. This sample has roughly 70,000 clones, with 82% found just once. The germline V gene has CDR1 LNHDA and CDR2 SQIVND (reference sequence). The CDR3 spans 14 residues. Trimming took 6 bases from V and 9 from J; bases not matched to a gene: 10. The chain uses TRBV19 and TRBJ1-1; 10 bases map to TRBD1. The sequence was obtained from an older woman with acute or convalescent COVID-19. The material sequenced was peripheral blood. The CDR3 is CASRTGQGIPKAFF. In DNA form, the CDR3 reads TGTGCCAGTAGGACGGGACAGGGGATTCCCAAAGCTTTCTTT.